These 12 T cell receptor beta chains were sequenced from one sample in a study of radiotherapy plus CTLA-4 blockade in lung cancer (dated by TCRdb to 2016 to 2019). The method was the immunoSEQ multiplex PCR assay. TCRdb stores this immuneACCESS table with in-frame sequences only. Part of the clones is absent; in the studies checked, under half of the shortfall reflects unresolved V genes, and no reason is known for the rest. In all, the sample holds approximately 28,000 clones, and about 79% of those were seen once. Together, the top ten hold 16% of the sample. The sample here was peripheral blood, taken from a patient treated with radiotherapy plus ipilimumab. The receptors stem from a human donor with non-small cell lung cancer that progressed on radiotherapy plus ipilimumab.

The chain joins TRBV13 to TRBJ1-1; D might be TRBD1 (6 bases). Trimming took 4 bases from V and 1 from J, leaving 13 bases between them. From germline, CDR1 is PRHDT and CDR2 FYEKMQ (reference sequence). The CDR3 runs to 15 residues. CDR3 coding DNA: TGTGCCAGCAGCTCCGTACAGGGAAGGAACACTGAAGCTTTCTTT. Translation: CASSSVQGRNTEAFF.

This sequence joins TRBV9 and TRBJ1-3; 7 nucleotides agree with TRBD1. Trimming cost V 3 bases and J 2 bases; bases outside gene matches: 8. This CDR3 has 16 residues. The germline gives CDR1 SGDLS, CDR2 YYNGEE. CDR3 amino acids: CASSALGTETGNTIYF. The CDR3 DNA is TGTGCCAGCAGCGCCTTAGGGACAGAAACTGGAAACACCATATATTTT.

The gene calls are TRBV7-2 and TRBJ2-7, with D perhaps matching TRBD2 (6 bases). The CDR3 sequence is 14 residues long. CDR1 and CDR2 (germline): SGHTA, FQGNSA. V lost 4 bases to trimming and J lost 4 bases, with 14 bases between them. The CDR3: CASSSYSAGYEQYF. The CDR3 nucleotides read TGTGCCAGCAGCTCCTACTCCGCGGGGTACGAGCAGTACTTC.

The J gene is TRBJ2-7, the V gene TRBV5-1; 14 bases fit TRBD2. Germline assignment: CDR1 SGHRS and CDR2 YFSETQ. Losses at the gene ends were 4 bases for V and 1 base for J; bases not matched to a gene: 4. The CDR3 runs to 16 residues. This CDR3 is CASSTGLAGESYEQYF. The CDR3 region has the DNA TGCGCCAGCAGCACGGGACTAGCGGGAGAGTCCTACGAGCAGTACTTC.

This clone was counted only a few times. The chain combines TRBV27 with TRBJ2-5, with 10 positions matching TRBD2. The V gene's germline CDR1 is MNHEY and CDR2 SMNVEV (reference sequence). Germline trimming cut 5 bases from V and 3 bases from J; bases unmatched to any gene: 9. CDR3 length equals 16 residues. CDR3 sequence (DNA): TGTGCCAGCAGTCCAACTAGCGGGGATTACGAAGAGACCCAGTACTTC. Its protein product is CASSPTSGDYEETQYF.

The CDR3 DNA follows: TGTGCCAGCAGCTCGGGGACAGGGATTAGCACCGGGGAGCTGTTTTTT. It yields the protein CASSSGTGISTGELFF. The chain combines TRBV11-3 with TRBJ2-2, with 9 bases aligning to TRBD1. Germline lookup yields CDR1 SGHNT and CDR2 YENEEA. The ends lost 4 bases at V and 4 bases at J; junction bases unmatched: 7. The CDR3 runs 16 residues.

The chain couples TRBV5-5 to TRBJ1-5; D gene unclear. The CDR3 totals 15 residues. Trimming left V 0 bases short and J 5 bases short, with 12 bases between. CDR1 SGHKS and CDR2 YYEKEE come from the germline V gene (reference sequence). The CDR3 DNA sequence: TGTGCCAGCAGCTTGGCCCGGGAAGGGTATCAGCCCCAGCATTTT. Its protein product is CASSLAREGYQPQHF.

This sequence joins TRBV6-4 and TRBJ2-1; no reliable D call. The CDR3 sequence is 14 residues long. V lost 0 bases, J lost 10 bases, and 13 bases lay in between. The germline V gene has CDR1 MRHNA and CDR2 SNTAGT. The CDR3 bases are TGTGCCAGCAGTGACTCTGACCCCTCTTTGGAGCAGTTCTTC. This gives the protein CASSDSDPSLEQFF.

The V gene is TRBV5-4, the J gene TRBJ2-7; TRBD1 is a possible D gene (6 bases). V was pared by 4 bases and J by 3 bases, with 20 bases between. The germline V gene encodes CDR1 SGHNT and CDR2 YYREEE (reference sequence). This CDR3 has 16 residues. DNA for the CDR3: TGTGCCAGCAGCCGTTTCGGACAGAAAAAACTCTACGAGCAGTACTTC. As protein: CASSRFGQKKLYEQYF. Using reference TRBV5-4 and TRBJ2-7 for the parts outside the CDR3, the full variable domain is ETGVTQSPTHLIKTRGQQVTLRCSSQSGHNTVSWYQQALGQGPQFIFQYYREEENGRGNFPPRFSGLQFPNYSSELNVNALELDDSALYLCASSRFGQKKLYEQYFGPGTRLTVT.

This chain's CDR3 is CASSPGSSPVWNEQFF. Written as DNA, the CDR3 is TGTGCCAGCAGCCCCGGTTCTAGTCCCGTCTGGAATGAGCAGTTCTTC. The chain has TRBV27 and TRBJ2-1; the D is unclear. Trimming took 6 bases from V and 7 from J, leaving 22 bases between them. This CDR3 comprises 16 residues. Per germline, CDR1 MNHEY and CDR2 SMNVEV (reference sequence).

The chain links TRBV9 to TRBJ2-1, with D possibly being TRBD1 (6 bases). Germline V gene lookup returns CDR1 SGDLS and CDR2 YYNGEE. The CDR3 runs to 16 residues. V lost 4 bases, J lost 0 bases, and 14 bases lay in between. The CDR3 loop reads CASSPSDRSSYNEQFF. In nucleotides, the CDR3 is TGTGCCAGCAGCCCCAGTGACAGGAGCTCCTACAATGAGCAGTTCTTC.

The CDR3 reads CASSLLPANTGELFF. CDR3 DNA sequence: TGTGCCAGCAGCTTACTACCGGCGAACACCGGGGAGCTGTTTTTT. The chain couples TRBV7-2 to TRBJ2-2; D gene unclear. In germline, CDR1 is SGHTA, CDR2 FQGNSA. V shed 2 bases and J shed 0 bases, with 7 bases lying between them. CDR3 length: 15 amino acids.